Below are 27 T cell receptor beta chains sequenced from a single sample in a study of cytomegalovirus exposure and HLA in healthy donors. PCR was performed using 60 Vbeta and 13 Jbeta primers. Repertoires were generated with immunoSEQ multiplex PCR, while TCRdb's copy carries only in-frame clones and drops some. This table has over 100,000 clones, 82% appearing once. The sample consisted of PBMCs. Receptors originate from a woman in her fifties or sixties in good health and CMV-seropositive.

The rearrangement uses TRBV5-1 and TRBJ2-3, with TRBD1 identical over 10 bases. Germline V CDR1 and CDR2: SGHRS, YFSETQ. With 0 bases clipped from V and 6 bases from J, the junction kept 4 bases outside the gene matches. The CDR3 loop spans 15 amino acids. The CDR3 sequence is CASSLAGTGVDTQYF. The DNA for the CDR3 is TGCGCCAGCAGCTTGGCGGGGACAGGGGTGGATACGCAGTATTTT.

The CDR3 sequence is CASSESRTEAFF. The CDR3 nucleotides read TGTGCCAGCAGTGAGTCTCGCACTGAAGCTTTCTTT. The rearrangement uses TRBV6-1 and TRBJ1-1; D remains ambiguous. Germline CDR1 and CDR2: MNHNS and SASEGT. V was clipped by 3 bases and J by 4 bases, with 6 bases between them. This CDR3 has 12 residues.

J is TRBJ1-1 and V is TRBV7-2, with 9 bases fitting TRBD1. This CDR3 is built from 15 residues. From germline, CDR1 is SGHTA and CDR2 FQGNSA. V dropped 1 base and J dropped 5; count of bases not matched to a gene: 5. CDR3 DNA: TGTGCCAGCAGCTTAGGACAGGGGGGCGGTACTGAAGCTTTCTTT. It codes for CASSLGQGGGTEAFF. Looking up the rest from reference TRBV7-2 and TRBJ1-1 gives the full variable domain: GAGVSQSPSNKVTEKGKDVELRCDPISGHTALYWYRQSLGQGLEFLIYFQGNSAPDKSGLPSDRFSAERTGGSVSTLTIQRTQQEDSAVYLCASSLGQGGGTEAFFGQGTRLTVV.

The table lists this clone with a few counts. The chain employs TRBV19 and TRBJ2-5, with TRBD2 matching over 10 bases. This CDR3 region has 15 residues. Germline V CDR1 and CDR2: LNHDA, SQIVND (reference sequence). Losses at the gene ends were 3 bases for V and 2 bases for J; bases not matched to a gene: 3. The CDR3: CASSILAGVQETQYF. DNA of the CDR3: TGTGCCAGTAGTATCCTAGCGGGAGTTCAAGAGACCCAGTACTTC.

The chain has TRBV21-1 and TRBJ1-3; the D segment call TRBD1 is taken from the table without a DNA check. TRBV21-1 constitutes a pseudogene. This CDR3 spans 13 amino acids. This CDR3 reads CALETSRANTIYF. DNA for the CDR3: TGTGCCTTAGAGACCTCCAGGGCGAACACCATATATTTT.

This chain joins TRBV7-9 and TRBJ1-5, with 7 bases identical to TRBD1. Germline CDR1 SEHNR, CDR2 FQNEAQ (reference sequence). The junction had 2 bases not matched to a gene; V was cut back by 3 bases and J by 3 bases. The CDR3 covers 14 residues. The CDR3 sequence is CASSLGTANQPQHF. The CDR3 region has the DNA TGTGCCAGCAGCTTGGGGACAGCCAATCAGCCCCAGCATTTT.

The chain joins TRBV19 to TRBJ2-3; D is unresolved. V gave up 4 bases and J gave up 7 bases, with 9 bases separating them. This CDR3 has 12 residues. In germline, CDR1 is LNHDA, CDR2 SQIVND (reference sequence). The CDR3 spells CASSSERYTQYF. CDR3 in DNA: TGTGCCAGTAGTAGTGAACGGTATACGCAGTATTTT.

The chain links TRBV5-1 to TRBJ2-2; 11 nucleotides align to TRBD2. Per germline, CDR1 SGHRS and CDR2 YFSETQ. This CDR3 is built from 15 residues. V was clipped by 4 bases and J by 4 bases; unmatched bases: 3. CDR3 residues: CASSQTSGVTGELFF. DNA of the CDR3: TGCGCCAGCAGCCAGACTAGCGGGGTCACCGGGGAGCTGTTTTTT.

This clone came up once. The chain carries TRBV29-1 and TRBJ2-3, with 8 bases aligning to TRBD2. Germline V gene data show CDR1 as SQVTM and CDR2 as ANQGSEA. The junction had 11 bases not matched to a gene; V was cut back by 7 bases and J by 2 bases. This CDR3 is 15 amino acids long. This CDR3 is CSANRFSGDTDTQYF. The CDR3 DNA is TGCAGCGCCAACCGTTTTAGCGGGGACACAGATACGCAGTATTTT.

This sequence joins TRBV18 and TRBJ1-1; 8 bases match TRBD1. The V segment lost 2 bases and the J segment 0 bases; nucleotides outside the gene matches: 5. The CDR3 consists of 16 residues. Germline CDR1 is KGHSH and CDR2 is LQKENI. Here the CDR3 reads CASSPYRGNMNTEAFF. CDR3 nucleotides: TGTGCCAGCTCACCATACAGGGGGAACATGAACACTGAAGCTTTCTTT.

CDR3: CASSPTGISGELFF. CDR3 DNA sequence: TGTGCCAGCAGTCCGACAGGGATTAGCGGGGAGCTGTTTTTT. This rearrangement joins TRBV6-1 to TRBJ2-2; 7 bases are a match to TRBD1. The CDR3 is made up of 14 amino acids. Germline CDR1 MNHNS, CDR2 SASEGT. With V trimmed by 5 bases and J by 7 bases, 7 bases remained unmatched.

The V gene is TRBV2, the J gene TRBJ2-5; no reliable D call. Germline-derived CDR1 and CDR2 are SNHLY and FYNNEI. This CDR3 comprises 12 residues. The ends were cut back, 4 bases at V and 5 bases at J, with 8 bases in the middle. CDR3 nucleotides: TGTGCCAGCAGTGTTCAGTCGGAGACCCAGTACTTC. Translated, it gives CASSVQSETQYF.

The V and J genes are TRBV18 and TRBJ1-6; no reliable D call. The CDR3 runs to 15 residues. The germline CDR1 and CDR2 sequences are KGHSH and LQKENI. With 5 bases removed from V and 1 base from J, the gap between germline ends came to 9 bases. This CDR3 reads CASSEVGSYNSPLHF. As DNA, the CDR3 is TGTGCCAGCTCAGAGGTTGGTTCCTATAATTCACCCCTCCACTTT.

This chain joins TRBV19 and TRBJ2-3; 8 bases are shared with TRBD2. This CDR3 spans 16 amino acids. Germline V gene data show CDR1 as LNHDA and CDR2 as SQIVND (reference sequence). With V trimmed by 4 bases and J by 11 bases, 17 bases remained unmatched. The CDR3 DNA sequence: TGTGCCAGTAGTAGAAGAGCGGGGGCAACCCCCCCGAGGCAGTATTTT. This translates into CASSRRAGATPPRQYF.

There are a few counts of this clone. J is TRBJ2-3 and V is TRBV25-1; 10 positions match TRBD1. This CDR3 has 17 amino acids. The germline CDR1 and CDR2 sequences are MGHDK and SYGVNS. V dropped 3 bases and J dropped 1; count of bases not matched to a gene: 7. The CDR3 DNA reads as TGTGCCAGCAGTGAGAGAACCGGGACAGGGGGCACAGATACGCAGTATTTT. This translates into CASSERTGTGGTDTQYF.

This chain links TRBV5-6 with TRBJ1-1, with D possibly TRBD1 on 5 matching bases. Trimming took off 0 bases at V and 4 bases at J, with 13 bases between the two ends. Germline loops: CDR1 SGHDT, CDR2 YYEEEE. This CDR3 is built from 15 residues. The CDR3 loop is CASSLDPRVGTEAFF. In DNA form, the CDR3 reads TGTGCCAGCAGCTTGGATCCCAGGGTCGGCACTGAAGCTTTCTTT.

The V call is TRBV7-3, the J call TRBJ2-1; 7 bases match TRBD2. The CDR3 has 15 residues. The J segment lost 5 bases and the V segment lost 5 bases, leaving 9 bases of the junction unmatched. In germline, CDR1 is SGHTA, CDR2 FQGTGA. The CDR3 DNA follows: TGTGCCAGCAGCCCTGTCGCGGGAGTGGACAATGAGCAGTTCTTC. It codes for CASSPVAGVDNEQFF.

This clone was detected a few times. The chain combines TRBV18 with TRBJ1-1; no clear D gene. This CDR3 comprises 13 residues. The V end was cut by 2 bases, the J end by 6 bases, with 10 bases between. Germline lookup yields CDR1 KGHSH and CDR2 LQKENI. The CDR3 loop is CASSPTPKPEAFF. The CDR3 nucleotides read TGTGCCAGCTCACCAACCCCTAAACCTGAAGCTTTCTTT.

This chain joins TRBV16 and TRBJ1-5; D possibly corresponds to TRBD1 (5 bases). V gave up 4 bases and J gave up 6 bases, with 22 bases separating them. The CDR3 has 17 amino acids. In germline, CDR1 is KGHSY, CDR2 FQNENV. Written as DNA, the CDR3 is TGTGCCAGCAGCCCATCCGTTAATTCAGGGATAGGTCAGCCCCAGCATTTT. It translates to CASSPSVNSGIGQPQHF.

This chain connects TRBV7-3 to TRBJ2-2; possibly TRBD2 for D (5 bases). Germline V gene sequence: CDR1 SGHTA, CDR2 FQGTGA. This CDR3 is 13 amino acids long. Trimming removed 5 bases from V and 6 bases from J, with 10 bases in between. In DNA form, the CDR3 reads TGTGCCAGCAGCCGGATCGGGGCCGGGGAGCTGTTTTTT. Its protein product is CASSRIGAGELFF.

This chain uses TRBV9 with TRBJ2-2, with 8 bases lining up with TRBD2. The V segment lost 0 bases and the J segment 4 bases; nucleotides outside the gene matches: 2. Germline CDR1 is SGDLS and CDR2 is YYNGEE. This CDR3 has 15 amino acids. The CDR3 DNA sequence: TGTGCCAGCAGCGTAGACGGGGGGGGCACCGGGGAGCTGTTTTTT. This gives the protein CASSVDGGGTGELFF.

To note about this clone: At one end, the junction sequence differs from germline, possibly due to a read error. For the CDR3, the DNA is TGTGCCAGCAGCTTAGGCGGGACTACCAAAAACAGTCAGTACTTC. It yields the protein CASSLGGTTKNSQYF. This chain uses TRBV7-3 with TRBJ2-4, with TRBD2 matching 7 bases. This CDR3 is 15 amino acids long. Germline values: CDR1 SGHTA, CDR2 FQGTGA.

V gene TRBV30 combines with J gene TRBJ2-5; D might be TRBD1 (5 bases). The germline V gene encodes CDR1 GTSNPN and CDR2 SVGIG (reference sequence). This CDR3 is 15 amino acids long. V lost 7 bases and J 5 bases, leaving 23 bases between the germline ends. The CDR3 protein is CASSGRWGRRETQYF. CDR3 nucleotides: TGTGCCTCCTCCGGACGTTGGGGCCGTCGGGAGACCCAGTACTTC.

The rearrangement links TRBV5-5 to TRBJ1-1; a weak D match, TRBD1 (5 bases). V was shortened by 0 bases and J by 4 bases, with 19 bases between the two germline ends. The CDR3 covers 17 residues. Germline assignment: CDR1 SGHKS and CDR2 YYEKEE (reference sequence). The DNA of the CDR3 is TGTGCCAGCAGCTTGGTTTCAGGCTGGACCAGGGTCACTGAAGCTTTCTTT. Translation: CASSLVSGWTRVTEAFF.

A few counts support this clone. This chain uses TRBV19 with TRBJ1-1, with TRBD1 as a possible D gene (6 bases). Germline assignment: CDR1 LNHDA and CDR2 SQIVND (reference sequence). V shed 6 bases and J shed 0 bases, with 8 bases lying between them. The CDR3 runs 13 residues. This CDR3 is CASSQGLNTEAFF. The CDR3, as DNA: TGTGCCAGTAGCCAGGGGTTGAACACTGAAGCTTTCTTT. Full variable domain (remainder filled in from reference TRBV19 and TRBJ1-1): DGGITQSPKYLFRKEGQNVTLSCEQNLNHDAMYWYRQDPGQGLRLIYYSQIVNDFQKGDIAEGYSVSREKKESFPLTVTSAQKNPTAFYLCASSQGLNTEAFFGQGTRLTVV.

The chain is built from TRBV5-1 and TRBJ2-7; perhaps TRBD2 as D (7 bases). Trimming left V 3 bases short and J 4 bases short, with 20 bases between. This CDR3 is built from 16 residues. CDR1 is SGHRS, CDR2 YFSETQ, per germline. The CDR3 region has the DNA TGCGCCAGCAGCTCCCGGGGCCGGGGGGCCTCGTACGAGCAGTACTTC. This sequence encodes CASSSRGRGASYEQYF.

This chain connects TRBV9 to TRBJ2-4; TRBD2 matches 7 bases. Germline-derived CDR1 and CDR2 are SGDLS and YYNGEE. This CDR3 spans 14 amino acids. V shed 4 bases and J 9 bases; nucleotides not matched to a gene: 10. The chain's CDR3 is CASSPRLAYSIQYF. As DNA, the CDR3 is TGTGCCAGCAGCCCACGACTAGCCTATAGCATTCAGTACTTC.